These T cell receptor beta chains were read from a single sample in a study of T-cell memory formation after mild COVID-19. MiXCR was run by TCRdb on the 5' RACE reads, yielding one entry per CDR3 protein. In the table there are 150,000 or so distinct CDR3 sequences, roughly 30% of which are singletons. The sample comprised PBMCs or a T cell subset sorted from them (not recorded which). The origin of the receptors is an adult woman who had mild COVID-19 (a few samples of this study predate the infection). Cell type and time point are not known. Each CDR3 is given with its conserved first and last residue. A D gene is named only where the DNA matches it firmly. Clone sizes are given selectively: once, few, many, or a class where the clone is expanded.

>many|TRBJ2-3|TRBV7-6|TRBD2
CASSPLAGGADTQYF
TGTGCCAGCAGCCCCCTAGCGGGGGGGGCAGATACGCAGTATTTT
>NA|TRBJ2-3|TRBV11-3|NA
CASSWGNTYTDTQYF
TGTGCCAGCAGCTGGGGAAATACCTACACAGATACGCAGTATTTT
>NA|TRBJ2-5|TRBV3-1|NA
CASSHRSGQETQYF
TGTGCCAGCAGCCACCGATCAGGGCAAGAGACCCAGTACTTC
>NA|TRBJ2-5|TRBV7-3|NA
CASSSGSTKETQYF
TGTGCCAGCAGCTCGGGCTCTACCAAAGAGACCCAGTACTTC
>NA|TRBJ2-7|TRBV25-1|TRBD2
CASRSGGRNEQYF
TGTGCCAGCCGGTCGGGGGGGCGGAACGAGCAGTACTTC
>NA|TRBJ1-1|TRBV6-2/TRBV6-3|NA
CASSSTIMNTEAFF
TGTGCCAGCAGTTCGACAATCATGAACACTGAAGCTTTCTTT
>NA|TRBJ1-6|TRBV12-3/TRBV12-4|NA
CASSFGPVENSPLHF
TGTGCCAGCAGTTTCGGGCCGGTGGAAAATTCACCCCTCCACTTT
>NA|TRBJ1-4|TRBV5-1|TRBD1
CASSLGDSGGSNEKLFF
TGCGCCAGCAGCTTGGGAGACTCAGGGGGGTCTAATGAAAAACTGTTTTTT
>NA|TRBJ2-2|TRBV7-2|NA
CASRPRGGRTNTGELFF
TGTGCCAGCAGGCCCCGCGGGGGCAGGACGAACACCGGGGAGCTGTTTTTT
>NA|TRBJ2-1|TRBV30|NA
CAWSPPGGAYNEQFF
TGTGCCTGGAGTCCGCCTGGCGGGGCATACAATGAGCAGTTCTTC
>NA|TRBJ2-7|TRBV12-3/TRBV12-4|NA
CASSRGRPDEQYF
TGTGCCAGCAGTCGGGGTCGGCCGGACGAGCAGTACTTC
>NA|TRBJ2-1|TRBV27|TRBD1
CASSLDQGAYNEQFF
TGTGCCAGCAGTTTAGATCAGGGGGCCTACAATGAGCAGTTCTTC
>NA|TRBJ1-4|TRBV6-5|NA
CASSSLSEGRNEKLFF
TGTGCCAGCAGCTCCTTGAGTGAGGGGAGAAATGAAAAACTGTTTTTT
>NA|TRBJ2-1|TRBV2|TRBD2
CASGGDGMEQFF
TGTGCCAGCGGGGGGGACGGAATGGAGCAGTTCTTC
>NA|TRBJ2-4|TRBV20-1|NA
CSVSRAPPLNIQYF
TGCAGTGTTAGCCGGGCCCCACCTCTAAACATTCAGTACTTC
>few|TRBJ2-7|TRBV29-1|NA
CSVEDRGQSYEQYF
TGCAGCGTTGAAGACAGGGGCCAATCCTACGAGCAGTACTTC
>NA|TRBJ2-1|TRBV7-3|TRBD2
CASSRSSGGALEQFF
TGTGCCAGCAGCCGTAGTAGCGGGGGGGCCCTTGAGCAGTTCTTC
>NA|TRBJ2-1|TRBV5-5|TRBD1
CASSFGQGLVEQFF
TGTGCCAGCAGCTTCGGACAGGGGCTGGTTGAGCAGTTCTTC
>NA|TRBJ2-1|TRBV28|TRBD1
CASSFPGTGSYNEQFF
TGTGCCAGCAGTTTCCCCGGGACAGGGTCGTACAATGAGCAGTTCTTC
>NA|TRBJ2-5|TRBV18|TRBD2
CASSPFGGAEETQYF
TGTGCCAGCTCACCATTCGGGGGGGCAGAAGAGACCCAGTACTTC
>few|TRBJ1-2|TRBV9|NA
CASSVASMVSYGYTF
TGTGCCAGCAGCGTAGCTTCGATGGTATCCTATGGCTACACCTTC
>NA|TRBJ2-1|TRBV4-3|NA
CASSPSGLQYGEQFF
TGCGCCAGCAGCCCTTCCGGTCTCCAGTATGGTGAGCAGTTCTTC
>few|TRBJ2-3|TRBV7-2|TRBD1
CASSDRVADTQYF
TGTGCCAGCAGCGACAGGGTCGCAGATACGCAGTATTTT
>many|TRBJ2-4|TRBV6-5|TRBD1
CASSPYRQGAKNIQYF
TGTGCCAGCAGTCCCTATCGACAGGGAGCCAAAAACATTCAGTACTTC
>few|TRBJ2-7|TRBV29-1|NA
CSVSRDGSVGSRQYF
TGCAGCGTTAGCCGGGACGGCAGTGTCGGTTCAAGGCAGTACTTC
>few|TRBJ2-3|TRBV9|TRBD2
CASSALQAGDPDTQYF
TGTGCCAGCAGCGCCCTGCAGGCGGGAGACCCAGATACGCAGTATTTT
>NA|TRBJ2-7|TRBV7-9|NA
CASSLESGPLSEQYF
TGTGCCAGCAGCTTAGAGAGCGGGCCGCTCTCGGAGCAGTACTTC
>NA|TRBJ2-7|TRBV5-1|TRBD2
CASSLGTSGRINEQYF
TGCGCCAGCAGCTTGGGGACTAGCGGGAGAATCAACGAGCAGTACTTC
>NA|TRBJ2-1|TRBV12-3/TRBV12-4|TRBD2
CASSPRGDERNEQFF
TGTGCCAGCAGCCCTCGGGGGGACGAGAGAAATGAGCAGTTCTTC
>NA|TRBJ2-1|TRBV7-9|TRBD1
CASRSTGDEQFF
TGTGCCAGCAGGTCTACAGGGGATGAGCAGTTCTTC
>NA|TRBJ2-6|TRBV18|NA
CASSPPGRASGANVLTF
TGTGCCAGCTCACCACCGGGCAGGGCATCTGGGGCCAACGTCCTGACTTTC
>NA|TRBJ2-7|TRBV4-1|NA
CASSQATGVPPYEQYF
TGCGCCAGCAGCCAAGCTACCGGCGTACCTCCGTACGAGCAGTACTTC
>few|TRBJ2-3|TRBV9|TRBD1
CASSALHRQGPTDTQYF
TGTGCCAGCAGCGCCTTACACCGACAGGGACCCACAGATACGCAGTATTTT
>NA|TRBJ1-1|TRBV20-1|NA
CSARQNTEAFF
TGCAGTGCCAGACAGAACACTGAAGCTTTCTTT
>NA|TRBJ1-3|TRBV7-9|NA
CASSFGPSSGNTIYF
TGTGCCAGCAGCTTCGGGCCGAGCTCTGGAAACACCATATATTTT
>few|TRBJ2-1|TRBV12-3/TRBV12-4|NA
CASRQAAGGPSGEQFF
TGTGCCAGCAGGCAAGCCGCCGGGGGGCCCTCCGGAGAGCAGTTCTTC
>few|TRBJ1-1|TRBV3-1|TRBD1
CASSQDLVRGRSEAFF
TGTGCCAGCAGCCAAGATCTGGTCAGGGGGCGTAGTGAAGCTTTCTTT
>few|TRBJ1-6|TRBV5-1|NA
CASTDTDNSPLHF
TGCGCCAGTACGGACACAGATAATTCACCCCTCCACTTT
>few|TRBJ2-1|TRBV29-1|NA
CSVVISSGNEQFF
TGCAGCGTTGTGATTAGCTCCGGCAATGAGCAGTTCTTC
>NA|TRBJ2-2|TRBV9|TRBD2
CASSVGGTSWTGELFF
TGTGCCAGCAGCGTAGGCGGGACTAGCTGGACCGGGGAGCTGTTTTTT
>many|TRBJ2-5|TRBV5-1|TRBD1
CASSLGTEETQYF
TGTGCCAGCAGCTTAGGGACAGAAGAGACCCAGTACTTC
>few|TRBJ2-5|TRBV7-3|NA
CASSPTVQETQYF
TGTGCCAGCAGCCCGACCGTCCAAGAGACCCAGTACTTC
>few|TRBJ2-7|TRBV20-1|TRBD2
CSASVSSGPYEQYF
TGCAGTGCTAGTGTTTCTAGCGGTCCCTACGAGCAGTACTTC
>NA|TRBJ2-7|TRBV9|TRBD1
CASSATTGSNHEQYF
TGTGCCAGCAGCGCGACGACAGGGTCGAACCACGAGCAGTACTTC
>NA|TRBJ1-1|TRBV18|NA
CASSPRDPDTNTEAFF
TGTGCCAGCTCACCACGGGACCCCGACACCAACACTGAAGCTTTCTTT
>NA|TRBJ2-1|TRBV6-5|NA
CASSFTDRQFF
TGTGCCAGCAGTTTTACAGACCGTCAGTTCTTC
>few|TRBJ2-7|TRBV12-3/TRBV12-4|NA
CASSALDYEQYF
TGTGCCAGCAGCGCACTTGACTACGAGCAGTACTTC